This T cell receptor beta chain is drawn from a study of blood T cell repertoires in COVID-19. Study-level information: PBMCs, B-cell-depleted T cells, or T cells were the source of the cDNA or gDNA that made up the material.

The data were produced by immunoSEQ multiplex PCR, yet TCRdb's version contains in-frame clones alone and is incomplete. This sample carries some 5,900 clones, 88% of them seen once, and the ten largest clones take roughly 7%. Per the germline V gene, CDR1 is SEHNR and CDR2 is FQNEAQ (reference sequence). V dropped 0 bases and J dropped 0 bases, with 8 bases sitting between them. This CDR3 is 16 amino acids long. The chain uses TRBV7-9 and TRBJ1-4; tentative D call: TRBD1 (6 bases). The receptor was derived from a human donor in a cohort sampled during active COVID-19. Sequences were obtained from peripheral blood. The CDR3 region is CASSLARGATNEKLFF. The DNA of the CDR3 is TGTGCCAGCAGCTTAGCCAGGGGCGCAACTAATGAAAAACTGTTTTTT.